This T cell receptor beta chain stems from a study of T cell changes during pregnancy in multiple sclerosis. CDR3 length equals 16 residues. With V trimmed by 4 bases and J by 7 bases, 8 bases remained unmatched. Germline CDR1 reads SNHLY; CDR2 reads FYNNEI. Profiled with immunoSEQ multiplex PCR; TCRdb holds only in-frame clones, not every one. The profile shows some 29,000 clones, around 90% of them singletons. The starting material was CD4+ T cells from peripheral blood mononuclear cells, obtained in the first trimester of pregnancy. The TCR was taken from a female donor in good health, enrolled as a control in a pregnancy study. This chain uses TRBV2 with TRBJ2-5, with 14 bases that match TRBD2. The CDR3 nucleotides read TGTGCCAGCAGTGCCGGGACTAGCGGGGGATCATCGACCCAGTACTTC. Amino acid sequence: CASSAGTSGGSSTQYF.